This T cell receptor (beta chain) emerged from a study of shared clonotypes between healthy human individuals. Genomic DNA came from 100 million or so PBMCs in unsorted samples. This clone showed up just a few times. At a deep level, the assay was run. Among the unsorted PBMC samples, replicate PCRs used roughly 300 ng DNA, some 30,000 T cell genomes. Original data processing: With immunoSEQ giving junction-only sequences and no quality scores, filtering differed. Sequenced by immunoSEQ multiplex PCR; TCRdb stores in-frame clones only, minus some. V and J calls plus clone size are reproduced from that table; the DNA served to infer D and trimming. The table has about half a million clones, 81% seen once. Germline V gene lookup returns CDR1 SNHLY and CDR2 FYNNEI. J gave up 3 bases and V 7 bases, and 12 bases lay outside the gene matches. This CDR3 is 16 amino acids long.

The rearrangement uses TRBV2 and TRBJ2-5; 9 nucleotides line up with TRBD1. The TCR originated in a woman aged 40 to 50 in good health. Some clones in this sample may be carry-over from other donors' samples. Sample: PBMCs. The CDR3 reads CASTVGTGFFEETQYF. DNA for the CDR3: TGTGCCAGCACGGTAGGGACAGGGTTTTTTGAAGAGACCCAGTACTTC. Variable domain in full (rest from reference TRBV2 and TRBJ2-5): EPEVTQTPSHQVTQMGQEVILRCVPISNHLYFYWYRQILGQKVEFLVSFYNNEISEKSEIFDDQFSVERPDGSNFTLKIRSTKLEDSAMYFCASTVGTGFFEETQYFGPGTRLLVL.